This TCR beta chain was identified in a study of CD8 T cells in ankylosing spondylitis (dated by TCRdb to about 2017). Broadly, across the study: The study profiled T cell receptor beta repertoires in healthy donors and ankylosing spondylitis patients to find disease-linked TCR variants. The whole study cohort included 108 healthy donors and some 27 ankylosing spondylitis patients. Peripheral blood was sampled, and synovial fluid was also collected from ankylosing spondylitis patients. The study at large found these results: Blood from ankylosing spondylitis patients appeared to be characterized by a TCR beta motif made up of several highly homologous amino acid variants. Significant enrichment of the disease-linked clones was reported in matched synovial fluid samples from ankylosing spondylitis patients. Some motif variants had previously been reported in the synovial fluid and blood of reactive arthritis patients, which suggests shared mechanisms of disease initiation. In peripheral blood, the disease-linked clones were found at relatively low frequencies and had a CD8+ phenotype.

Instrument used: Illumina HiSeq 2500. TCR beta libraries were prepared by quantitative 5'-RACE with molecular barcodes. The authors' pipeline ran thus. A new computational method based on a probabilistic model of VDJ rearrangement was used to identify disease-linked TCR variants. The public reads were reprocessed in TCRdb via fastp at Q25 and MiXCR, keeping in-frame beta chains. A single entry per CDR3 protein holds the most common genes and DNA from its merged rows. These V and J calls rely on TCRdb rather than the paper's analysis. In this sample the table shows 150,000 to 200,000 distinct CDR3 sequences, 11% of which occur a single time. The ten most abundant clones make up almost 30% of the sample. The CDR3 spans 14 residues, from the cysteine through the phenylalanine. Here the CDR3 DNA is all that survives: 42 bases in frame from base 1. Between the V and J ends, shortened by 2 bases and 10 bases respectively, the junction contains 16 bases. CDR1 and CDR2 are read off the germline V gene as SGHRS and YFSETQ.

This clonotype was picked up a small number of times. Its antigen target is currently unknown. Base quality data are lacking; no much larger clone is found one base away. The TCR comes from a male donor with ankylosing spondylitis or in good health (not recorded which). Sequencing was carried out using blood, either unsorted or a sorted T cell fraction (not recorded which). The chain is encoded by TRBV5-1 joined to TRBJ2-1; TRBD2 is possibly the D segment (6 matching bases). The CDR3 in this case is CASSFGGRLYEQFF. The sequenced DNA: TGCGCCAGCAGCTTCGGGGGTAGGCTGTACGAGCAGTTCTTC.